This TCR beta chain was profiled in a study of OX40 agonist ivuxolimab in advanced cancers. Study in general: Partial response was recorded in three patients: one hepatocellular carcinoma and two cutaneous melanoma cases.

Some clones are missing from TCRdb's copy, which holds only in-frame ones; the method was immunoSEQ multiplex PCR. The sample has tens of thousands of clones, more than 75% seen once. The CDR3 is 14 residues long. The germline V and J ends were trimmed by 0 bases and 8 bases, with 14 bases remaining between them. Per the germline V gene, CDR1 is SGDLS and CDR2 is YYNGEE. This TCR came from an adult with an advanced solid tumor such as melanoma, head and neck, liver or kidney cancer. The source was CD4+ or CD8+ T cells sorted from blood, collected in a trial of the OX40 agonist ivuxolimab. The rearrangement uses TRBV9 and TRBJ1-2; unclear D gene. CDR3 nucleotide sequence: TGTGCCAGCAGCGTAGATGGGGTTCTTGGCGGCTACACCTTC. Amino acid sequence: CASSVDGVLGGYTF.